A single sample is the source of the 8 T cell receptor beta chains below, sequenced in a study of radiation and T cells in renal cell carcinoma. Data came from immunoSEQ multiplex PCR; TCRdb stores just in-frame clones and leaves some out. The sample lists about 130,000 clones, about 81% occurring once. The time point: blood 2 weeks post-SBRT. The treatment is: 15 Gy SBRT to primary tumor, nephrectomy 4 weeks later. The sample was blood, taken from a patient whose treatment included radiotherapy and nephrectomy. These TCRs come from a woman in her sixties or seventies with renal cell carcinoma.

Only one count was recorded for this clone. The rearrangement joins TRBV5-1 to TRBJ1-5, with 7 bases matching TRBD1. The CDR3 contains 16 residues. V lost 0 bases to trimming and J lost 4 bases; unmatched junction nucleotides: 7. CDR1 is SGHRS, CDR2 YFSETQ, per germline. In DNA form, the CDR3 reads TGCGCCAGCAGCTTGGGACAGGGTGAAGGAAATCAGCCCCAGCATTTT. Protein product: CASSLGQGEGNQPQHF. The whole variable domain, filled in from reference TRBV5-1 and TRBJ1-5, reads KAGVTQTPRYLIKTRGQQVTLSCSPISGHRSVSWYQQTPGQGLQFLFEYFSETQRNKGNFPGRFSGRQFSNSRSEMNVSTLELGDSALYLCASSLGQGEGNQPQHFGDGTRLSIL.

This clone was seen a handful of times. The chain uses TRBV4-2 and TRBJ2-1, with unresolved D. This CDR3 comprises 16 residues. Trimming shortened V by 0 bases and J by 3 bases, and 12 bases separated the two germline ends. In germline, CDR1 is LGHNA, CDR2 YNFKEQ. Here the CDR3 DNA reads TGTGCCAGCAGCCAAGATGAGAGGCATGGCTACAATGAGCAGTTCTTC. It codes for CASSQDERHGYNEQFF.

CDR3 protein: CSVETGIETQYF. The CDR3 nucleotides are TGCAGCGTTGAGACAGGGATAGAGACCCAGTACTTC. V and J are TRBV29-1 and TRBJ2-5; 7 bases align to TRBD1. J was trimmed by 4 bases and V by 3 bases; bases with no gene match: 2. CDR3 size: 12 residues. Germline assignment: CDR1 SQVTM and CDR2 ANQGSEA. The full variable domain, with the rest looked up from reference TRBV29-1 and TRBJ2-5, is SAVISQKPSRDICQRGTSLTIQCQVDSQVTMMFWYRQQPGQSLTLIATANQGSEATYESGFVIDKFPISRPNLTFSTLTVSNMSPEDSSIYLCSVETGIETQYFGPGTRLLVL.

The V gene is TRBV7-9, the J gene TRBJ2-1; 10 nucleotides line up with TRBD1. J was trimmed by 6 bases and V by 1 base; bases with no gene match: 3. This CDR3 spans 15 amino acids. Germline V gene sequence: CDR1 SEHNR, CDR2 FQNEAQ (reference sequence). In nucleotides, the CDR3 is TGTGCCAGCAGCTTAGGACAGGGGGCGTTCAATGAGCAGTTCTTC. Protein: CASSLGQGAFNEQFF. The variable domain in full, completed from reference TRBV7-9 and TRBJ2-1, reads DTGVSQNPRHKITKRGQNVTFRCDPISEHNRLYWYRQTLGQGPEFLTYFQNEAQLEKSRLLSDRFSAERPKGSFSTLEIQRTEQGDSAMYLCASSLGQGAFNEQFFGPGTRLTVL.

This clone was observed once. This chain connects TRBV2 to TRBJ1-6; 7 bases agree with TRBD1. CDR3 length: 11 residues. V shed 9 bases, J shed 14 bases, and the junction held 7 bases outside the gene matches. Germline V gene sequence: CDR1 SNHLY, CDR2 FYNNEI. The DNA for the CDR3 is TGTGCCAGTCAAGACAGGGTTACCCTCCACTTT. The encoded protein is CASQDRVTLHF. Using reference TRBV2 and TRBJ1-6 for the parts outside the CDR3, the full variable domain is EPEVTQTPSHQVTQMGQEVILRCVPISNHLYFYWYRQILGQKVEFLVSFYNNEISEKSEIFDDQFSVERPDGSNFTLKIRSTKLEDSAMYFCASQDRVTLHFGNGTRLTVT.

The CDR3 nucleotides are TGTGCCAGCAGTTTAAACGTCGGTAGGCTAGCGGGGGGCTCCTACGAGCAGTACTTC. As protein: CASSLNVGRLAGGSYEQYF. The gene calls are TRBV28 and TRBJ2-7; 11 bases line up with TRBD2. The J segment lost 0 bases and the V segment lost 2 bases, leaving 12 bases of the junction unmatched. Germline CDR1 is MDHEN and CDR2 is SYDVKM. The CDR3 totals 19 residues.

The rearrangement uses TRBV4-3 and TRBJ2-6; D remains unclear. Trimming took 1 base from V and 1 from J, leaving 8 bases between them. The CDR3 contains 16 residues. CDR1 and CDR2 (germline): LGHNA, YSLEER. In DNA, the CDR3 is TGCGCCAGCAGCCAAGTGGTACAGTCTGGGGCCAACGTCCTGACTTTC. Translated: CASSQVVQSGANVLTF.

The chain recombines TRBV6-5 with TRBJ2-7; D is unresolved. CDR1 is MNHEY and CDR2 is SVGAGI in the germline V gene. The CDR3 consists of 15 residues. Trimming shortened V by 6 bases and J by 4 bases, and 19 bases separated the two germline ends. The CDR3 here is CASSLTPNVEYEQYF. Written as DNA, the CDR3 is TGTGCCAGCAGCCTTACCCCGAACGTCGAATACGAGCAGTACTTC.